Listed below are T cell receptor beta chains from one sample, sequenced in a study of cytomegalovirus exposure and HLA in healthy donors. The repertoire was sequenced with immunoSEQ multiplex PCR; TCRdb's copy has only in-frame clones and lacks some. The sample contains approximately 170,000 clones, 85% of which appear only once. Material: PBMCs. Source of these receptors: a man aged 25-40 years in good health and CMV-seropositive. CDR3s include the opening cysteine and the closing phenylalanine or tryptophan. D genes are given only for firm matches. Clone size appears in some rows only: once, few, many, or a class for an expanded clone.

j_call: TRBJ2-4; d_call: NA; v_call: TRBV6-6; clone_size: NA; cdr3_aa: CASSLTGGDIQYF; cdr3_nt: TGTGCCAGCAGCCTAACCGGCGGGGACATTCAGTACTTC
j_call: TRBJ2-7; d_call: NA; v_call: TRBV27; clone_size: NA; cdr3_aa: CASSLEGSEQYF; cdr3_nt: TGTGCCAGCAGTTTAGAGGGTTCCGAGCAGTACTTC
j_call: TRBJ2-1; d_call: NA; v_call: TRBV7-6; clone_size: NA; cdr3_aa: CASSFDRNNEQFF; cdr3_nt: TGTGCCAGCAGCTTTGACAGAAACAATGAGCAGTTCTTC
j_call: TRBJ2-3; d_call: NA; v_call: TRBV18; clone_size: NA; cdr3_aa: CASSPSRPSTDTQYF; cdr3_nt: TGTGCCAGCTCACCATCGAGGCCTAGCACAGATACGCAGTATTTT
j_call: TRBJ2-5; d_call: NA; v_call: TRBV5-6; clone_size: NA; cdr3_aa: CASSLAGVGEETQYF; cdr3_nt: TGTGCCAGCAGCTTGGCCGGGGTCGGAGAAGAGACCCAGTACTTC
j_call: TRBJ1-1; d_call: NA; v_call: TRBV27; clone_size: few; cdr3_aa: CASSPSGNTEAFF; cdr3_nt: TGTGCCAGCAGCCCCTCGGGGAACACTGAAGCTTTCTTT
j_call: TRBJ1-1; d_call: NA; v_call: TRBV9; clone_size: few; cdr3_aa: CASSVIGEGNTEAFF; cdr3_nt: TGTGCCAGCAGCGTGATCGGGGAGGGGAACACTGAAGCTTTCTTT
j_call: TRBJ2-7; d_call: TRBD2; v_call: TRBV6-1; clone_size: once; cdr3_aa: CASSLGLADSYEQYF; cdr3_nt: TGTGCCAGCAGTCTAGGACTAGCGGACTCCTACGAGCAGTACTTC
j_call: TRBJ2-3; d_call: NA; v_call: TRBV5-6; clone_size: NA; cdr3_aa: CASSFFRGADGTDTQYF; cdr3_nt: TGTGCCAGCAGCTTTTTTCGGGGGGCTGATGGCACAGATACGCAGTATTTT
j_call: TRBJ2-3; d_call: NA; v_call: TRBV29-1; clone_size: NA; cdr3_aa: CSVCVGVGTQYF; cdr3_nt: TGCAGCGTGTGTGTCGGGGTTGGTACGCAGTATTTT
j_call: TRBJ2-3; d_call: TRBD2; v_call: TRBV11-2; clone_size: NA; cdr3_aa: CASRGPAGGSTDTQYF; cdr3_nt: TGTGCCAGCAGGGGGCCCGCGGGGGGGAGCACAGATACGCAGTATTTT
j_call: TRBJ2-3; d_call: NA; v_call: TRBV6-4; clone_size: NA; cdr3_aa: CATIQCLATDTQYF; cdr3_nt: TGTGCCACCATTCAATGCCTAGCGACAGATACGCAGTATTTT
j_call: TRBJ1-5; d_call: NA; v_call: TRBV30; clone_size: NA; cdr3_aa: CAWSDRDGQPQHF; cdr3_nt: TGTGCCTGGAGTGACAGGGACGGTCAGCCCCAGCATTTT
j_call: TRBJ1-2; d_call: NA; v_call: TRBV4-2; clone_size: NA; cdr3_aa: CASSREETGIDYGYTF; cdr3_nt: TGTGCCAGCAGCCGAGAGGAAACAGGGATCGACTATGGCTACACCTTC
j_call: TRBJ2-5; d_call: TRBD2; v_call: TRBV7-2; clone_size: NA; cdr3_aa: CASSLAAGQETQYF; cdr3_nt: TGTGCCAGCAGCTTAGCAGCGGGGCAGGAGACCCAGTACTTC
j_call: TRBJ2-7; d_call: NA; v_call: TRBV29-1; clone_size: NA; cdr3_aa: CSVLTRVGEQYF; cdr3_nt: TGCAGCGTTCTAACTAGGGTTGGCGAGCAGTACTTC
j_call: TRBJ1-5; d_call: NA; v_call: TRBV6-5; clone_size: NA; cdr3_aa: CASSRGRANQPQHF; cdr3_nt: TGTGCCAGCAGCCGAGGGAGGGCCAATCAGCCCCAGCATTTT
j_call: TRBJ2-7; d_call: NA; v_call: TRBV5-1; clone_size: once; cdr3_aa: CASSRDGDYEQYF; cdr3_nt: TGCGCCAGCAGCCGAGACGGGGACTACGAGCAGTACTTC
j_call: TRBJ2-1; d_call: NA; v_call: TRBV7-9; clone_size: NA; cdr3_aa: CASSLARVNEQFF; cdr3_nt: TGTGCCAGCAGCTTAGCGAGGGTGAATGAGCAGTTCTTC
j_call: TRBJ1-1; d_call: NA; v_call: TRBV4-1; clone_size: NA; cdr3_aa: CASSQAAGSEAFF; cdr3_nt: TGCGCCAGCAGCCAAGCGGCAGGATCTGAAGCTTTCTTT
j_call: TRBJ2-7; d_call: NA; v_call: TRBV29-1; clone_size: NA; cdr3_aa: CSVEVGHRYEQYF; cdr3_nt: TGCAGCGTTGAGGTGGGACATCGGTACGAGCAGTACTTC
j_call: TRBJ1-4; d_call: TRBD1; v_call: TRBV6-1; clone_size: NA; cdr3_aa: CASGTDGTGEKLFF; cdr3_nt: TGTGCCAGCGGTACCGACGGGACAGGGGAAAAACTGTTTTTT
j_call: TRBJ2-1; d_call: TRBD2; v_call: TRBV6-5; clone_size: NA; cdr3_aa: CASSSPGRGSYNEQFF; cdr3_nt: TGTGCCAGCAGTTCCCCGGGGCGGGGGTCTTACAATGAGCAGTTCTTC
j_call: TRBJ2-7; d_call: TRBD1; v_call: TRBV7-9; clone_size: NA; cdr3_aa: CASSLTGTGLHYYEQYF; cdr3_nt: TGTGCCAGCAGCCTAACCGGGACAGGGTTACACTACTACGAGCAGTACTTC
j_call: TRBJ1-4; d_call: TRBD1; v_call: TRBV5-1; clone_size: NA; cdr3_aa: CASSFPGQGAKSNEKLFF; cdr3_nt: TGCGCCAGCAGCTTTCCCGGACAGGGGGCCAAATCTAATGAAAAACTGTTTTTT
j_call: TRBJ2-5; d_call: NA; v_call: TRBV7-2; clone_size: NA; cdr3_aa: CASSLQVSGQKETQYF; cdr3_nt: TGTGCCAGCAGCTTACAAGTCTCCGGACAGAAAGAGACCCAGTACTTC
j_call: TRBJ2-7; d_call: TRBD1; v_call: TRBV27; clone_size: few; cdr3_aa: CASKRDRGRNEQYF; cdr3_nt: TGTGCCAGCAAAAGGGACAGGGGGCGCAATGAGCAGTACTTC
j_call: TRBJ2-7; d_call: NA; v_call: TRBV5-1; clone_size: NA; cdr3_aa: CASSLGGYEQYF; cdr3_nt: TGCGCCAGCAGCTTGGGAGGTTACGAGCAGTACTTC
j_call: TRBJ1-3; d_call: NA; v_call: TRBV5-1; clone_size: NA; cdr3_aa: CASSPRTAGNTIYF; cdr3_nt: TGCGCCAGCAGCCCCCGGACAGCTGGAAACACCATATATTTT
j_call: TRBJ2-1; d_call: NA; v_call: TRBV7-3; clone_size: NA; cdr3_aa: CASSSSRRGRWVEQFF; cdr3_nt: TGTGCCAGCAGCTCTTCTCGGCGGGGGCGTTGGGTTGAGCAGTTCTTC
j_call: TRBJ1-4; d_call: TRBD1; v_call: TRBV4-1; clone_size: NA; cdr3_aa: CASSRTGGTNEKLFF; cdr3_nt: TGCGCCAGCAGCCGGACAGGCGGAACTAATGAAAAACTGTTTTTT
j_call: TRBJ1-5; d_call: NA; v_call: TRBV7-2; clone_size: few; cdr3_aa: CASSLRRGQPQHF; cdr3_nt: TGTGCCAGCAGCTTACGCCGGGGTCAGCCCCAGCATTTT
j_call: TRBJ2-5; d_call: TRBD1; v_call: TRBV5-1; clone_size: NA; cdr3_aa: CASSQNRDRPQETQYF; cdr3_nt: TGCGCCAGCAGCCAGAACCGGGACAGGCCTCAAGAGACCCAGTACTTC
j_call: TRBJ2-1; d_call: NA; v_call: TRBV9; clone_size: NA; cdr3_aa: CASSPEGGATYNEQFF; cdr3_nt: TGTGCCAGCAGCCCAGAAGGGGGGGCAACCTACAATGAGCAGTTCTTC
j_call: TRBJ2-1; d_call: NA; v_call: TRBV2; clone_size: NA; cdr3_aa: CANPRGNEQFF; cdr3_nt: TGTGCCAACCCCCGGGGGAATGAGCAGTTCTTC
j_call: TRBJ2-2; d_call: TRBD2; v_call: TRBV7-3; clone_size: NA; cdr3_aa: CASSLGLASGELFF; cdr3_nt: TGTGCCAGCAGCCTGGGACTAGCATCCGGGGAGCTGTTTTTT
j_call: TRBJ2-3; d_call: TRBD2; v_call: TRBV5-4; clone_size: few; cdr3_aa: CASSLGSSGRDTQYF; cdr3_nt: TGTGCCAGCAGCTTGGGGTCTAGCGGGAGGGATACGCAGTATTTT
j_call: TRBJ2-3; d_call: NA; v_call: TRBV7-2; clone_size: NA; cdr3_aa: CASSSGLLSTDTQYF; cdr3_nt: TGTGCCAGCAGCTCGGGACTCCTAAGCACAGATACGCAGTATTTT
j_call: TRBJ2-6; d_call: TRBD1; v_call: TRBV15; clone_size: NA; cdr3_aa: CATSRDRQGPLSGANVLTF; cdr3_nt: TGTGCCACCAGCAGAGACCGACAGGGCCCTCTCTCTGGGGCCAACGTCCTGACTTTC
j_call: TRBJ1-1; d_call: NA; v_call: TRBV11-2; clone_size: NA; cdr3_aa: CASSLVTGRTEAFF; cdr3_nt: TGTGCCAGCAGCTTAGTTACAGGGCGGACTGAAGCTTTCTTT
j_call: TRBJ2-1; d_call: TRBD1; v_call: TRBV6-5; clone_size: once; cdr3_aa: CASSYSGDRYNEQFF; cdr3_nt: TGTGCCAGCAGTTACTCAGGGGACAGGTACAATGAGCAGTTCTTC
j_call: TRBJ1-6; d_call: TRBD1; v_call: TRBV5-1; clone_size: NA; cdr3_aa: CASSLAGSGGISPLHF; cdr3_nt: TGCGCCAGCAGCTTGGCTGGTTCAGGGGGCATTTCACCCCTCCACTTT
j_call: TRBJ2-7; d_call: TRBD2; v_call: TRBV18; clone_size: NA; cdr3_aa: CASSPLPTGTTLLEQYF; cdr3_nt: TGTGCCAGCTCACCACTTCCAACCGGGACTACCCTTCTCGAGCAGTACTTC
j_call: TRBJ2-1; d_call: NA; v_call: TRBV11-3; clone_size: NA; cdr3_aa: CASSLTVNEQFF; cdr3_nt: TGTGCCAGCAGCTTAACAGTTAATGAGCAGTTCTTC
j_call: TRBJ1-1; d_call: TRBD1; v_call: TRBV4-1; clone_size: NA; cdr3_aa: CASSSRTGGIEAFF; cdr3_nt: TGCGCCAGCAGCTCACGGACAGGGGGTATTGAAGCTTTCTTT
j_call: TRBJ1-5; d_call: TRBD1; v_call: TRBV6-6; clone_size: NA; cdr3_aa: CATDRGTQPQHF; cdr3_nt: TGTGCCACGGACAGGGGGACTCAGCCCCAGCATTTT
j_call: TRBJ1-1; d_call: NA; v_call: TRBV5-5; clone_size: NA; cdr3_aa: CASTANGRGNTEAFF; cdr3_nt: TGTGCCAGCACAGCAAACGGACGGGGAAACACTGAAGCTTTCTTT
j_call: TRBJ1-4; d_call: NA; v_call: TRBV28; clone_size: NA; cdr3_aa: CASSPPRSSWEKLFF; cdr3_nt: TGTGCCAGCAGCCCCCCTCGGTCGAGTTGGGAAAAACTGTTTTTT
j_call: TRBJ2-1; d_call: TRBD2; v_call: TRBV14; clone_size: NA; cdr3_aa: CASSQVAGSSYNEQFF; cdr3_nt: TGTGCCAGCAGCCAAGTAGCGGGGAGCTCCTACAATGAGCAGTTCTTC
j_call: TRBJ2-3; d_call: NA; v_call: TRBV7-3; clone_size: NA; cdr3_aa: CASSFSTTDTQYF; cdr3_nt: TGTGCCAGCAGCTTCAGTACCACAGATACGCAGTATTTT
j_call: TRBJ1-6; d_call: TRBD1; v_call: TRBV7-2; clone_size: NA; cdr3_aa: CASRIGTVNSPLHF; cdr3_nt: TGTGCCAGCAGAATCGGGACAGTTAATTCACCCCTCCACTTT
j_call: TRBJ1-1; d_call: NA; v_call: TRBV5-4; clone_size: NA; cdr3_aa: CASSLDSTEAFF; cdr3_nt: TGTGCCAGCAGCTTGGATAGCACTGAAGCTTTCTTT
j_call: TRBJ2-5; d_call: TRBD2; v_call: TRBV4-2; clone_size: NA; cdr3_aa: CASSQSLAGGQETQYF; cdr3_nt: TGTGCCAGCAGCCAATCTCTAGCGGGGGGGCAAGAGACCCAGTACTTC